This is a list of T cell receptor beta chains from one sample in a study of T cell repertoires in cytomegalovirus infection. TCRdb itself ran the reads through MiXCR, one entry per CDR3 protein. The sample lists tens of thousands of distinct CDR3 sequences; 22% were seen once. These receptors' antigens are unknown. The sequencing sample was made of PBMCs, sequenced either directly or after in vitro stimulation (not recorded which). The receptors were sampled from a human donor in good health (CMV status not recorded). Some clones in this sample may be carry-over from other donors' samples. Both conserved end residues are part of each CDR3. The order of the fields is CDR3 length, clone size, V gene, D gene, J gene, CDR3 protein, CDR3 DNA. The D gene is left open where the match is weak. Some rows mark clone size as missing; the rest say once, few, many or name a class of expanded clone.

len: 13
abundance: NA
v_gene: TRBV7-2
d_gene: NA
j_gene: TRBJ1-2
CDR3aa: CATGPPGGYGYTF
CDR3nt: TGTGCCACCGGGCCCCCCGGGGGCTATGGCTACACCTTC

len: 13
abundance: NA
v_gene: TRBV27
d_gene: NA
j_gene: TRBJ1-5
CDR3aa: CASSLREGQPQHF
CDR3nt: TGTGCCAGCAGTTTACGAGAGGGTCAGCCCCAGCATTTT

len: 16
abundance: NA
v_gene: TRBV14
d_gene: TRBD2
j_gene: TRBJ2-1
CDR3aa: CASSQVWGLVYNEQFF
CDR3nt: TGTGCCAGCAGCCAAGTATGGGGACTAGTCTACAATGAGCAGTTCTTC

len: 14
abundance: many
v_gene: TRBV7-2
d_gene: NA
j_gene: TRBJ2-3
CDR3aa: CASSLKRDTDTQYF
CDR3nt: TGTGCCAGCAGCTTAAAAAGGGACACAGATACGCAGTATTTT

len: 15
abundance: few
v_gene: TRBV11-2
d_gene: TRBD1
j_gene: TRBJ1-2
CDR3aa: CASSGLQGVYYGYTF
CDR3nt: TGTGCCAGCAGCGGCCTACAGGGGGTATACTATGGCTACACCTTC

len: 15
abundance: many
v_gene: TRBV7-2
d_gene: NA
j_gene: TRBJ1-4
CDR3aa: CASSVQGSWNEKLFF
CDR3nt: TGTGCCAGCAGCGTACAGGGATCTTGGAATGAAAAACTGTTTTTT

len: 15
abundance: many
v_gene: TRBV7-2
d_gene: TRBD1
j_gene: TRBJ1-1
CDR3aa: CASSLLGTGRTEAFF
CDR3nt: TGTGCCAGCAGCCTCCTCGGGACAGGGAGGACTGAAGCTTTCTTT

len: 13
abundance: NA
v_gene: TRBV10-2
d_gene: TRBD2
j_gene: TRBJ2-1
CDR3aa: CASSESTSGLWFF
CDR3nt: TGCGCCAGCAGTGAGTCGACTAGCGGGCTTTGGTTCTTC

len: 15
abundance: NA
v_gene: TRBV5-1
d_gene: TRBD1
j_gene: TRBJ2-1
CDR3aa: CASSLRQGAKNEEFF
CDR3nt: TGCGCCAGCAGCTTGAGGCAGGGGGCTAAGAATGAGGAGTTCTTC

len: 15
abundance: many
v_gene: TRBV10-3
d_gene: TRBD2
j_gene: TRBJ2-5
CDR3aa: CATGGGARTQWTQYF
CDR3nt: TGTGCCACCGGGGGGGGGGCCCGAACCCAATGGACCCAGTACTTC

len: 13
abundance: many
v_gene: TRBV7-6
d_gene: NA
j_gene: TRBJ2-3
CDR3aa: CASSRVEADTQYF
CDR3nt: TGTGCCAGCAGCCGTGTAGAGGCAGATACGCAGTATTTT

len: 12
abundance: NA
v_gene: TRBV18
d_gene: NA
j_gene: TRBJ1-5
CDR3aa: CASSPGNQPQHF
CDR3nt: TGTGCCAGCTCACCAGGGAATCAGCCCCAGCATTTT

len: 16
abundance: few
v_gene: TRBV24-1
d_gene: TRBD1
j_gene: TRBJ1-1
CDR3aa: CATSEGSRGMNTEAFF
CDR3nt: TGTGCCACCAGTGAGGGTAGCAGGGGGATGAACACTGAAGCTTTCTTT

len: 13
abundance: NA
v_gene: TRBV19
d_gene: TRBD1
j_gene: TRBJ1-5
CDR3aa: CASQPGQPGPQHF
CDR3nt: TGTGCCAGCCAGCCGGGACAGCCGGGGCCCCAGCATTTT

len: 13
abundance: NA
v_gene: TRBV24-1
d_gene: NA
j_gene: TRBJ2-1
CDR3aa: CATRDSHVNEQFF
CDR3nt: TGTGCCACCCGGGACTCCCATGTCAATGAGCAGTTCTTC

len: 18
abundance: few
v_gene: TRBV19
d_gene: TRBD2
j_gene: TRBJ2-3
CDR3aa: CASSQTRTSGVMADTQYF
CDR3nt: TGTGCCAGTAGCCAGACCCGGACTAGCGGGGTTATGGCAGATACGCAGTATTTT

len: 13
abundance: few
v_gene: TRBV7-6
d_gene: NA
j_gene: TRBJ2-3
CDR3aa: CASSPSSADTQYF
CDR3nt: TGTGCCAGCAGCCCGAGCTCGGCAGATACGCAGTATTTT

len: 13
abundance: NA
v_gene: TRBV7-2
d_gene: NA
j_gene: TRBJ2-2
CDR3aa: CASTGANTGELFF
CDR3nt: TGTGCCAGCACCGGGGCGAACACCGGGGAGCTGTTTTTT

len: 15
abundance: many
v_gene: TRBV28
d_gene: NA
j_gene: TRBJ2-3
CDR3aa: CASSPTLLNTDTQYF
CDR3nt: TGTGCCAGCAGCCCTACCTTACTAAACACAGATACGCAGTATTTT

len: 14
abundance: few
v_gene: TRBV7-8
d_gene: NA
j_gene: TRBJ2-5
CDR3aa: CASSSRWGQETQYF
CDR3nt: TGTGCCAGCAGCTCGCGGTGGGGCCAAGAGACCCAGTACTTC

len: 14
abundance: NA
v_gene: TRBV10-3
d_gene: NA
j_gene: TRBJ2-7
CDR3aa: CAISGRAGTYEQYF
CDR3nt: TGTGCCATCAGTGGCCGGGCAGGGACCTACGAGCAGTACTTC

len: 15
abundance: few
v_gene: TRBV6-2/TRBV6-3
d_gene: TRBD1
j_gene: TRBJ2-6
CDR3aa: CASSGTGSGANVLTF
CDR3nt: TGTGCCAGCTCGGGGACAGGCTCTGGGGCCAACGTCCTGACTTTC

len: 15
abundance: few
v_gene: TRBV27
d_gene: NA
j_gene: TRBJ1-1
CDR3aa: CASSLSGFGYTEAFF
CDR3nt: TGTGCCAGCAGTTTATCGGGGTTCGGGTACACTGAAGCTTTCTTT

len: 14
abundance: few
v_gene: TRBV7-3
d_gene: TRBD1
j_gene: TRBJ2-5
CDR3aa: CASSLLQGAETQYF
CDR3nt: TGTGCCAGCAGCTTATTACAGGGGGCCGAGACCCAGTACTTC

len: 17
abundance: many
v_gene: TRBV7-2
d_gene: NA
j_gene: TRBJ1-5
CDR3aa: CASSLSGASGSNQPQHF
CDR3nt: TGTGCCAGCAGCTTATCTGGGGCCTCTGGGAGCAATCAGCCCCAGCATTTT

len: 13
abundance: many
v_gene: TRBV7-2
d_gene: NA
j_gene: TRBJ2-2
CDR3aa: CASSEQGGGELFF
CDR3nt: TGTGCCAGCAGCGAACAGGGAGGCGGGGAGCTGTTTTTT

len: 13
abundance: NA
v_gene: TRBV28
d_gene: TRBD1
j_gene: TRBJ2-1
CDR3aa: CASTQGGADEQFF
CDR3nt: TGTGCCAGCACCCAAGGGGGCGCGGATGAGCAGTTCTTC

len: 14
abundance: NA
v_gene: TRBV7-2
d_gene: NA
j_gene: TRBJ2-1
CDR3aa: CASSLRERGNEQFF
CDR3nt: TGTGCCAGCAGCTTACGTGAACGGGGCAATGAGCAGTTCTTC

len: 14
abundance: NA
v_gene: TRBV3-1
d_gene: NA
j_gene: TRBJ1-1
CDR3aa: CASSQGGQRKEAFF
CDR3nt: TGTGCCAGCAGCCAAGGGGGGCAGAGGAAGGAAGCTTTCTTT

len: 15
abundance: many
v_gene: TRBV6-1
d_gene: NA
j_gene: TRBJ1-1
CDR3aa: CASSPLLAGGAEAFF
CDR3nt: TGTGCCAGCAGTCCCCTTCTGGCGGGGGGCGCTGAAGCTTTCTTT

len: 17
abundance: few
v_gene: TRBV7-3
d_gene: TRBD2
j_gene: TRBJ2-7
CDR3aa: CASSFPPTGTSVHEQYF
CDR3nt: TGTGCCAGCAGCTTCCCACCCACGGGGACTAGCGTCCACGAGCAGTACTTC

len: 14
abundance: many
v_gene: TRBV7-6
d_gene: NA
j_gene: TRBJ2-1
CDR3aa: CASSSGLSGAEQFF
CDR3nt: TGTGCCAGCAGCTCCGGACTCTCGGGCGCTGAGCAGTTCTTC

len: 16
abundance: few
v_gene: TRBV28
d_gene: TRBD2
j_gene: TRBJ2-3
CDR3aa: CASSPLPAGGTDTQYF
CDR3nt: TGTGCCAGCAGTCCCTTACCAGCGGGAGGCACAGATACGCAGTATTTT

len: 15
abundance: NA
v_gene: TRBV7-6
d_gene: TRBD2
j_gene: TRBJ2-3
CDR3aa: CASSTLAGVADTQYF
CDR3nt: TGTGCCAGCAGCACATTAGCGGGAGTAGCAGATACGCAGTATTTT